Presented here are 22 T cell receptor beta chains from one specimen sequenced in a study of OX40 agonist ivuxolimab in advanced cancers. The data were produced by immunoSEQ multiplex PCR, yet TCRdb's version contains in-frame clones alone and is incomplete. Of about 12,000 clones listed, about 80% are singletons. The sample here was CD4+ or CD8+ T cells sorted from blood, taken in a trial of the OX40 agonist ivuxolimab. The receptors come from an adult with an advanced solid tumor such as melanoma, head and neck, liver or kidney cancer.

The genes are TRBV11-2 and TRBJ1-1, with D hard to call. The germline V gene encodes CDR1 SGHAT and CDR2 FQNNGV. Trimming took off 0 bases at V and 0 bases at J, with 17 bases between the two ends. The CDR3 length is 18 residues. The CDR3 DNA is TGTGCCAGCAGCTTAGATCGCGTCGCGGGAACCATGAACACTGAAGCTTTCTTT. It specifies CASSLDRVAGTMNTEAFF. Supplemented by reference TRBV11-2 and TRBJ1-1, the full variable domain reads EAGVAQSPRYKIIEKRQSVAFWCNPISGHATLYWYQQILGQGPKLLIQFQNNGVVDDSQLPKDRFSAERLKGVDSTLKIQPAKLEDSAVYLCASSLDRVAGTMNTEAFFGQGTRLTVV.

J is TRBJ2-3 and V is TRBV6-5; tentatively, D is TRBD1 or TRBD2 (5 bases each). With 6 bases removed from V and 8 bases from J, the gap between germline ends came to 12 bases. This CDR3 region has 12 residues. The germline gives CDR1 MNHEY, CDR2 SVGAGI. CDR3 protein: CASSPGAGTQYF. Here the CDR3 DNA reads TGTGCCAGCAGCCCCGGGGCGGGTACGCAGTATTTT.

The chain combines TRBV10-2 with TRBJ1-1, with D possibly TRBD1 on 6 matching bases. Germline assignment: CDR1 WSHSY and CDR2 SAAADI. The CDR3 is 17 amino acids. The V gene lost 0 bases and the J gene lost 5 bases, with 19 bases spanning the gap. CDR3 bases: TGCGCCAGCAGTGAGTCACAGGGAACCCCGAGAAAGACTGAAGCTTTCTTT. Translated, it gives CASSESQGTPRKTEAFF.

The chain uses TRBV6-5 and TRBJ1-1; 7 bases line up with TRBD1. This CDR3 has 14 amino acids. Per the germline V gene, CDR1 is MNHEY and CDR2 is SVGAGI. Losses at the gene ends were 6 bases for V and 2 bases for J; bases not matched to a gene: 6. CDR3 in DNA: TGTGCCAGCAGCCAAGGGGACAGCAACACTGAAGCTTTCTTT. Protein: CASSQGDSNTEAFF.

This clone was counted only a few times. The rearrangement uses TRBV6-6 and TRBJ2-5; 9 nucleotides match TRBD2. Germline V gives CDR1 MNHNY, CDR2 SVGAGI (reference sequence). CDR3 size: 15 residues. After removal of 2 bases from V and 2 bases from J, the junction contained 3 bases not matched to a gene. The CDR3: CASSYILAGQETQYF. CDR3 coding DNA: TGTGCCAGCAGTTACATCCTAGCGGGACAAGAGACCCAGTACTTC.

The V and J genes are TRBV7-9 and TRBJ1-4; D unresolved. With 5 bases removed from V and 4 bases from J, the gap between germline ends came to 14 bases. Per germline, CDR1 SEHNR and CDR2 FQNEAQ (reference sequence). This CDR3 region has 15 residues. The CDR3 DNA is TGTGCCAGCAGCCCCTCCTCGCGGATTAATGAAAAACTGTTTTTT. Its translation is CASSPSSRINEKLFF.

The CDR3 loop reads CASRAGEKLFF. The CDR3 nucleotides are TGTGCCAGCCGGGCCGGCGAAAAACTGTTTTTT. V and J are TRBV27 and TRBJ1-4; D not resolved. The CDR3 sequence is 11 residues long. Germline CDR1 is MNHEY and CDR2 is SMNVEV (reference sequence). The ends were cut back, 8 bases at V and 8 bases at J, with 9 bases in the middle.

This chain links TRBV28 with TRBJ2-7; D perhaps matches TRBD2 (6 bases). The CDR3 contains 17 residues. Germline lookup yields CDR1 MDHEN and CDR2 SYDVKM. The germline V and J ends were trimmed by 3 bases and 2 bases, with 20 bases remaining between them. CDR3 amino acids: CASSFPRLRAGTYEQYF. Written as DNA, the CDR3 is TGTGCCAGCAGTTTCCCCCGCCTCCGTGCGGGAACCTACGAGCAGTACTTC.

The V and J genes are TRBV7-9 and TRBJ2-3, with 7 bases matching TRBD1. V lost 4 bases to trimming and J lost 2 bases; unmatched junction nucleotides: 9. CDR3 length: 16 residues. Germline loops: CDR1 SEHNR, CDR2 FQNEAQ (reference sequence). CDR3 coding DNA: TGTGCCAGCAGCTCTAGACAGGGTAAATACACAGATACGCAGTATTTT. This codes for CASSSRQGKYTDTQYF.

The chain employs TRBV6-1 and TRBJ2-7, with TRBD1 identical over 7 bases. Trimming cost V 5 bases and J 4 bases; bases outside gene matches: 5. This CDR3 region has 13 residues. The germline V gene has CDR1 MNHNS and CDR2 SASEGT. The CDR3 coding sequence is TGTGCCAGCAGTCCTCAGACAGGGTACGAGCAGTACTTC. Amino acids: CASSPQTGYEQYF.

This chain uses TRBV6-1 with TRBJ2-3, with a tentative D call TRBD2 (5 bases). The CDR3 runs 14 residues. The germline CDR1 and CDR2 sequences are MNHNS and SASEGT. V was cut by 8 bases and J by 0 bases, with 12 bases left in between. The CDR3 DNA reads as TGTGCCAGCGAGTTTCGGAGGAGCACAGATACGCAGTATTTT. Protein: CASEFRRSTDTQYF.

This chain joins TRBV13 and TRBJ2-1, with 9 bases that match TRBD2. Germline lookup yields CDR1 PRHDT and CDR2 FYEKMQ (reference sequence). This CDR3 contains 15 residues. Unmatched junction bases numbered 1, after V lost 2 bases and J lost 2 bases. This CDR3 reads CASSLSGGPYNEQFF. In DNA form, the CDR3 reads TGTGCCAGCAGCTTAAGCGGGGGGCCCTACAATGAGCAGTTCTTC. Filled out from reference TRBV13 and TRBJ2-1, the complete variable domain reads AAGVIQSPRHLIKEKRETATLKCYPIPRHDTVYWYQQGPGQDPQFLISFYEKMQSDKGSIPDRFSAQQFSDYHSELNMSSLELGDSALYFCASSLSGGPYNEQFFGPGTRLTVL.

This chain connects TRBV7-2 to TRBJ1-2; 8 bases agree with TRBD1. Trimming cost V 7 bases and J 4 bases; bases outside gene matches: 11. The CDR3 consists of 15 residues. Per germline, CDR1 SGHTA and CDR2 FQGNSA. The CDR3 coding sequence is TGTGCCAGCACCTTCCAGGGGACAGGCCTCTATGGCTACACCTTC. It yields the protein CASTFQGTGLYGYTF.

This chain joins TRBV19 and TRBJ2-7; no reliable D call. V dropped 4 bases and J dropped 3 bases, with 10 bases sitting between them. The V gene's germline CDR1 is LNHDA and CDR2 SQIVND (reference sequence). The CDR3 contains 13 residues. CDR3 coding DNA: TGTGCCAGTAGTACTATGACAAGCTACGAGCAGTACTTC. This sequence encodes CASSTMTSYEQYF.

This rearrangement joins TRBV5-1 to TRBJ1-6; unclear D gene. V was cut by 0 bases and J by 9 bases, with 4 bases left in between. The germline V gene encodes CDR1 SGHRS and CDR2 YFSETQ. This CDR3 is 12 amino acids long. DNA for the CDR3: TGCGCCAGCAGCTTGGACGGTTCACCCCTCCACTTT. Protein sequence: CASSLDGSPLHF. Variable domain in full (rest from reference TRBV5-1 and TRBJ1-6): KAGVTQTPRYLIKTRGQQVTLSCSPISGHRSVSWYQQTPGQGLQFLFEYFSETQRNKGNFPGRFSGRQFSNSRSEMNVSTLELGDSALYLCASSLDGSPLHFGNGTRLTVT.

As DNA, the CDR3 is TGTGCCAGCAGCGAGGACACCTACACCATATATTTT. This encodes CASSEDTYTIYF. The gene calls are TRBV9 and TRBJ1-3; D may be TRBD1 (5 bases). The ends were cut back, 3 bases at V and 8 bases at J, with 9 bases in the middle. CDR3 length: 12 residues. CDR1 SGDLS and CDR2 YYNGEE come from the germline V gene.

A word on this clone: One end of the junction does not line up with germline, which may come from a read error. V and J are TRBV29-1 and TRBJ1-1; D unclear. The germline V gene encodes CDR1 SQVTM and CDR2 ANQGSEA. This CDR3 is 16 amino acids long. CDR3 coding DNA: TGCAACGTTCCCGGTTCTGCGCACAGTCGGAACACTGAAGCTTTCTTT. Encoded protein: CNVPGSAHSRNTEAFF.

This rearrangement joins TRBV9 to TRBJ2-6; tentatively, D is TRBD1 (5 bases). Germline V gene sequence: CDR1 SGDLS, CDR2 YYNGEE. V dropped 5 bases and J dropped 0 bases, with 12 bases sitting between them. The CDR3 contains 16 residues. The CDR3 region is CASRLTDNSGANVLTF. The CDR3 nucleotides are TGTGCCAGCAGGCTGACAGATAACTCTGGGGCCAACGTCCTGACTTTC.

The rearrangement uses TRBV9 and TRBJ2-4, with D perhaps TRBD1 (5 bases). V lost 0 bases, J lost 0 bases, and 7 bases lay in between. Germline V gives CDR1 SGDLS, CDR2 YYNGEE. The CDR3 covers 15 residues. The CDR3 DNA sequence: TGTGCCAGCAGCGTAGCAGGGCTAGCCAAAAACATTCAGTACTTC. This sequence encodes CASSVAGLAKNIQYF.

The chain links TRBV29-1 to TRBJ2-7; the D is unclear. Looked up from germline, CDR1 is SQVTM and CDR2 is ANQGSEA. There are 12 residues in the CDR3. Trimming removed 3 bases at V and 2 bases at J, with 8 bases between. The CDR3 is CSVEATTYEQYF. In DNA, the CDR3 is TGCAGCGTTGAGGCGACCACCTACGAGCAGTACTTC.

V and J are TRBV7-9 and TRBJ1-4, with D maybe TRBD1 (6 bases). Looked up from germline, CDR1 is SEHNR and CDR2 is FQNEAQ (reference sequence). Trimming left V 7 bases short and J 5 bases short, with 20 bases between. The CDR3 extends over 16 amino acids. CDR3 protein: CASILAAGAPNEKLFF. In DNA, the CDR3 is TGTGCCAGCATCCTAGCAGCGGGGGCCCCGAATGAAAAACTGTTTTTT.

This clone has only one observation. The V gene is TRBV19, the J gene TRBJ2-7, with 9 bases aligning to TRBD1. The CDR3 spans 17 residues. The V segment lost 4 bases and the J segment 0 bases; nucleotides outside the gene matches: 10. The germline CDR1 and CDR2 sequences are LNHDA and SQIVND (reference sequence). CDR3 in DNA: TGTGCCAGTAGTACCCTAACCGGGACAGGGTACTCCTACGAGCAGTACTTC. Translated, it gives CASSTLTGTGYSYEQYF. The whole variable domain, filled in from reference TRBV19 and TRBJ2-7, reads DGGITQSPKYLFRKEGQNVTLSCEQNLNHDAMYWYRQDPGQGLRLIYYSQIVNDFQKGDIAEGYSVSREKKESFPLTVTSAQKNPTAFYLCASSTLTGTGYSYEQYFGPGTRLTVT.